This TCR beta chain was identified during a study of early T cells in non-severe SARS-CoV-2 infection. Study at large: The input, bulk RNA from unsorted whole blood, was sequenced, and chains were unpaired.

With respect to this clonotype: What it binds is unknown. A much larger clone is a single base away; this may be a read error.

Study-level findings and limits: Missing private and CD4 specificities, VDJdb matching favored anti-spike CD8 responses.

A single record per CDR3 protein comes from TCRdb applying MiXCR to the 5' RACE reads. Counted here are 50,000 to 70,000 distinct CDR3 sequences, around 13% occurring once; the ten biggest clones make up 4.4%. Per the germline V gene, CDR1 is SGHAT and CDR2 is FQNNGV. CDR3 size: 14 residues. The sequence was obtained from an adult who was a healthcare worker with PCR-confirmed SARS-CoV-2 infection or an uninfected control (not recorded which). The chain employs TRBV11-2 and TRBJ1-5, with D hard to call. Sequencing was performed on whole blood. The CDR3 protein is CAGSPEILSQPQHF. The DNA for the CDR3 is TGTGCCGGCAGCCCAGAAATCCTCAGTCAGCCCCAGCATTTT.